This T cell receptor beta chain appears in the sequencing data of a study of shared clonotypes between healthy human individuals. Germline loops: CDR1 MDHEN, CDR2 SYDVKM. Trimming took 7 bases from V and 7 from J, leaving 17 bases between them. CDR3 length equals 14 residues. Findings of the study overall: Sampling used blood alone; tissue repertoires probably differ. Lower generation probabilities were found for non-shared clonotypes than for those shared by all four donors.

Only in-frame clones appear in the TCRdb table, and some are missing; sequencing was by immunoSEQ multiplex PCR. The data hold hundreds of thousands of clones, with approximately 95% observed a single time. About this clone itself: Its antigen is still unknown.

The sequence was collected from a woman aged 30 to 39 in good health. Material: naive CD4+ T cells sorted from blood. As to subset: CD45RA+ positively selected. The V call is TRBV28, the J call TRBJ1-5; tentatively, D is TRBD1 (5 bases). Here the CDR3 reads CASTTGRRRQPQHF. The CDR3 nucleotides are TGTGCCAGCACCACGGGGCGGCGCAGGCAGCCCCAGCATTTT.